Detailed here is one TCR beta chain. What antigen it recognizes has not been identified. Per-base qualities were not stored, and no clone one base away is much larger. These data belong to a study of tumour-infiltrating T cells in Burkitt lymphoma (TCRdb year 2020). Concerning the study at large: The Burkitt lymphoma cohort included about 80 patients and covered every epidemiological subtype of the disease. TCR repertoire data were correlated with clinical outcome; productive clonality predicted overall and progression-free survival, independent of established prognosticators including age at diagnosis.

What the work shows at the level of the full study, not this receptor alone: Several public clonotypes shared across numerous Burkitt lymphoma patients were found, suggesting shared tumour neoantigen selection absent from diffuse large B-cell lymphoma.

The library was produced with the immunoSEQ multiplex PCR assay. What TCRdb holds here is the immuneACCESS table cut down to in-frame rearrangements. Part of the clones is not present; checked against another copy, under half of the missing clones reflect an unresolved V gene, and the others are unexplained. The sample table lists some 6,600 clones, more than 70% of them with a count of one. Approximately 11% of the sample is taken by the ten largest. As encoded in the germline V gene, CDR1 is SQVTM while CDR2 is ANQGSEA. Trimming takes 3 bases from V and 6 bases from J, and the germline ends sit 12 bases apart. The cysteine opens and the phenylalanine closes a CDR3 of 13 amino acids. The kept DNA is CDR3 alone, 39 bases in frame from the first base.

The chain was built from TRBV29-1 and TRBJ1-5; the D gene is not confidently resolved. The receptor's source is a human donor with Burkitt lymphoma. The sample taken for sequencing was tumor tissue. The DNA is TGCAGCGTTGATTCTGGCGCAGGTCAGCCCCAGCATTTT. The resulting protein is CSVDSGAGQPQHF.